A single T cell receptor beta chain is shown here with its context. Trimming removed 0 bases from V and 0 bases from J, with 10 bases in between. CDR3 size: 16 residues. The germline gives CDR1 ENHRY, CDR2 SYGVKD. This sample is part of a study of blood T cell repertoires in COVID-19. As for the study in general: Researchers got acute and convalescent COVID-19 samples from the United States, Italy and Spain. Sources were T cells, B-cell-depleted T cells, or PBMCs; the material itself was cDNA or gDNA.

How the authors handled the data: Quantification of nucleated cells was approximated via reference gene primer amplification. Measured with immunoSEQ multiplex PCR; TCRdb has only the in-frame clones, and not every one. That table gives V, J and clone size, and the DNA gave D and trimming. Of a few hundred thousand clones in the sample, about 88% are singletons; the top ten hold 3%. Source material: peripheral blood. This chain connects TRBV10-3 to TRBJ2-3; D ambiguous. The sequence was collected from a man between 60 and 75 years old with acute or convalescent COVID-19. The CDR3 protein is CAISESPGSSTDTQYF. The CDR3 nucleotides are TGTGCCATCAGTGAGTCTCCGGGTTCTAGCACAGATACGCAGTATTTT.